This T cell receptor beta chain was recorded in a study of blood T cell repertoires in COVID-19. To note about this clone: A much bigger clone sits one base away, suggesting this may be a read error.

Germline V gives CDR1 SNHLY, CDR2 FYNNEI. V shed 6 bases, J shed 6 bases, and the junction held 2 bases outside the gene matches. The CDR3 runs 13 residues. Libraries were prepared by immunoSEQ multiplex PCR; TCRdb keeps only in-frame clonotypes and omits some of them. This sample has around 140,000 clones; 84% occur once, and the top ten carry about 9.4%. The TCR sequence derives from a man aged 55 to 70 with active or convalescent COVID-19. The chain links TRBV2 to TRBJ2-2; TRBD2 agrees at 9 bases. The sample consisted of peripheral blood. The CDR3 sequence: CASRRTSAGELFF. The CDR3 DNA sequence: TGTGCCAGCAGACGGACTAGCGCCGGGGAGCTGTTTTTT.